This T cell receptor (beta chain) was captured in a study of T cell repertoires in cytomegalovirus infection. The wider study: Used in the study were CMV epitopes, some recently identified and HLA-C-restricted, others well-studied and HLA-B-restricted. Study conclusions and caveats: CMV-specific TCR beta clonotypes restricted by HLA-C dominated the ex vivo response.

Using its own MiXCR run on the reads, TCRdb lists one record per CDR3 protein. The sample lists about 89,000 distinct CDR3 sequences; less than 30% were seen once. This CDR3 spans 13 amino acids. CDR1 is LNHDA and CDR2 is SQIVND in the germline V gene (reference sequence). Trimming left V 5 bases short and J 1 base short, with 6 bases between. A word on this clonotype: Its antigen is currently unknown.

V is TRBV19 and J is TRBJ2-4, with D unresolved. This sequence originates from a human donor in good health (CMV status not recorded). Some clones in this sample may be carry-over from other donors' samples. Sequences were derived from CD8+ T cells from cultured PBMCs, sampled from culture after CMV antigen stimulation. The CDR3 reads CASSYYAKNIQYF. The CDR3 region has the DNA TGTGCCAGTAGTTATTATGCCAAAAACATTCAGTACTTC.